The T cell receptor (beta chain) under discussion was sequenced for a study of CD4 T cells in relation to SARS-CoV-2 and coronaviruses. Study in general: Shared crossreactive spike epitopes were mapped to their HLA restriction. Notes on the study in general: Monoreactive clones expanded significantly more to SARS-CoV-2 than crossreactive clones did.

The germline V gene encodes CDR1 LGHDT and CDR2 YNNKEL (reference sequence). The V and J ends lost 2 bases and 5 bases, in that order; junction bases with no gene match: 11. This CDR3 is built from 16 residues. Only in-frame clones appear in the TCRdb table, and some are missing; sequencing was by immunoSEQ multiplex PCR. The sample lists roughly 15,000 clones; roughly 82% were seen once. To note about this clone: Antigen unknown.

CD4+ T cells from unexposed donors were obtained before the COVID-19 pandemic (2011-2018). After 10 to 11 days of culture, CD4+ T cells were isolated. Testing used SARS-CoV-2 S/N and four cold-coronavirus spikes on unexposed-donor CD4+ T cells, cells permitting. The rearrangement links TRBV3-1 (or the pseudogene TRBV3-2) to TRBJ1-2; 7 bases fit TRBD1. The sample comprised CD4+ T cells from PBMCs, cultured in vitro. This TCR was recovered from a human donor in good health. The chain's CDR3 is CASSQPRRTGLYGYTF. The DNA of the CDR3 is TGTGCCAGCAGCCAACCCAGAAGGACAGGACTATATGGCTACACCTTC.